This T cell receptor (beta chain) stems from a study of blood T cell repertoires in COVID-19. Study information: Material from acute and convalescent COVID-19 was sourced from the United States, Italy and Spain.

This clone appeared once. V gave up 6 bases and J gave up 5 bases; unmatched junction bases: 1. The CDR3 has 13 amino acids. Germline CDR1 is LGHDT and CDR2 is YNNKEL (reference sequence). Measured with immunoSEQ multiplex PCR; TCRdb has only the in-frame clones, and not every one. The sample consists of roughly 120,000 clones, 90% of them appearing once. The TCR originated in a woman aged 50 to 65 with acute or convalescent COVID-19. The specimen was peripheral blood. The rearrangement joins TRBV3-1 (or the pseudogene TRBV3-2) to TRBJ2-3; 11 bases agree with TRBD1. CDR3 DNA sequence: TGTGCCAGCAGGGGGACAGGGGGAGATACGCAGTATTTT. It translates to CASRGTGGDTQYF.